This TCR beta chain was retrieved from a study of T-cell memory formation after mild COVID-19. General study points: The appearance of some responding clones in pre-infection memory suggested that cross-reactive memory joined. Clones shrinking between day 15 and 85 showed a balanced CD4/CD8 split, and those that grew later tilted toward CD4+. Contracting CD8+ clones were enriched in EMRA, CD4+ mainly in CM and EM.

A 5'RACE reaction primed in the constant segment made cDNA libraries of TCR alpha and TCR beta, and these carried sample barcodes and UMIs. TCRdb called the 5' RACE reads again in MiXCR, with one record for every CDR3 protein. The sample shows 350,000 or so distinct CDR3 sequences, 13% of them seen only once. This clonotype has just a few counts. The antigen remains unidentified. The CDR3 consists of 13 residues. V gave up 4 bases and J gave up 2 bases, with 10 bases separating them. Germline loops: CDR1 SQVTM, CDR2 ANQGSEA. The sequencing sample was made of PBMCs or a T cell subset sorted from them (not recorded which). This clonotype was obtained from a man aged 18 to 29 who had mild COVID-19 (a few samples of this study predate the infection). Cell type and time point are not known. V usage is TRBV29-1 and J usage is TRBJ2-3, with D unclear. CDR3 in DNA: TGCAGCGTTGTAGGAGTAAACACAGATACGCAGTATTTT. It yields the protein CSVVGVNTDTQYF.